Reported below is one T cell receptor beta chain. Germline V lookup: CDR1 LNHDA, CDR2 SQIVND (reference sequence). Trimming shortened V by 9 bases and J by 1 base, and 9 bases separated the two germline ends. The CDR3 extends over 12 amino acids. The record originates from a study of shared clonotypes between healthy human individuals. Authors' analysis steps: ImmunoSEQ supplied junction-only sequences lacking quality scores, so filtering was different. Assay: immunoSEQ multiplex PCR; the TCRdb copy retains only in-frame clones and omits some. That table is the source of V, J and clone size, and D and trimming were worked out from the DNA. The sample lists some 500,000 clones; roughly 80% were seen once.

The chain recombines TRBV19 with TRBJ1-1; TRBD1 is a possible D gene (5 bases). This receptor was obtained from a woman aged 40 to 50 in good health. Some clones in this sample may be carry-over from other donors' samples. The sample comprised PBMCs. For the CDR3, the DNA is TGTGCCAGCCGGGGGAGGAACACTGAAGCTTTCTTT. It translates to CASRGRNTEAFF.